This record looks at one T cell receptor beta chain sequence and its context. The CDR3 runs 15 residues. V was pared by 3 bases and J by 2 bases, with 14 bases between. Germline V gene data show CDR1 as LNHDA and CDR2 as SQIVND (reference sequence). The data stem from a study of blood T cell repertoires in COVID-19. Authors' processing steps: It was from reference gene primer amplification that nucleated cell counts were estimated. Only in-frame clones appear in the TCRdb table, and some are missing; sequencing was by immunoSEQ multiplex PCR. V and J calls and clone size follow that table, whereas D and trimming were derived from the DNA. The table has nearly 350,000 clones, approximately 87% seen once; the top ten hold about 6%.

The receptor was derived from a woman aged 50 to 60 with COVID-19, enrolled during active disease. Sequenced input: peripheral blood. The chain links TRBV19 to TRBJ2-7; D is possibly TRBD2 (6 bases). The CDR3 DNA is TGTGCCAGTAGTATGGGGAGCGGGTTCACCTACGAGCAGTACTTC. Translated: CASSMGSGFTYEQYF.